Following are 7 T cell receptor beta chains from one sample sequenced in a study of T-cell reconstitution after alpha-beta-depleted transplantation in children. Unique molecular identifiers featured in how the TCRbeta library was prepared. TCRdb redid the calling of the PCR reads with MiXCR, one entry per CDR3 protein. This sample has roughly 120,000 distinct CDR3 sequences, with 20% to 25% found just once. Specimen: PBMCs, mostly from graft donor cells, collected 180 days after TCRalphabeta/CD19-depleted stem cell transplant. The origin of the receptors is a male patient aged 2 to 9 who had a stem cell transplant for chronic granulomatous disease, so the T cells may come from the graft donor.

This clonotype was counted ten times or more. V is TRBV6-5 and J is TRBJ2-1, with D tentatively TRBD1 or TRBD2 (5 bases each). This CDR3 region has 12 residues. Germline assignment: CDR1 MNHEY and CDR2 SVGAGI. The V end was cut by 0 bases, the J end by 9 bases, with 6 bases between. CDR3 nucleotides: TGTGCCAGCAGTTACTCCGGGGCTGAGCAGTTCTTC. Protein product: CASSYSGAEQFF.

There are many counts of this clonotype. The chain uses TRBV3-1 and TRBJ2-5; TRBD2 is a possible D gene (5 bases). V was pared by 4 bases and J by 5 bases, with 8 bases between. Looked up from germline, CDR1 is LGHDT and CDR2 is YNNKEL (reference sequence). The CDR3 spans 12 residues. CDR3 in DNA: TGTGCCAGCAGCCCCTCGGGGGAGACCCAGTACTTC. Translation gives CASSPSGETQYF.

This clonotype occurred many times. The rearrangement links TRBV29-1 to TRBJ2-1, with unresolved D. Germline-derived CDR1 and CDR2 are SQVTM and ANQGSEA. V lost 2 bases, J lost 0 bases, and 8 bases lay in between. The CDR3 runs 14 residues. The CDR3 here is CSVELKSSYNEQFF. The CDR3 nucleotides read TGCAGCGTTGAACTCAAGAGCTCCTACAATGAGCAGTTCTTC.

This clonotype was recorded many times. V usage is TRBV10-3 and J usage is TRBJ2-5; 9 bases match TRBD2. The length of the CDR3 is 18 residues. Germline V gives CDR1 ENHRY, CDR2 SYGVKD. V lost 6 bases and J lost 3; bases outside the gene matches: 17. The CDR3 here is CAISGSGRTTTPKETQYF. CDR3 nucleotide sequence: TGTGCCATCAGCGGAAGCGGGAGGACAACCACTCCCAAAGAGACCCAGTACTTC.

This clonotype was observed a few times. The V call is TRBV5-5, the J call TRBJ2-2, with D possibly TRBD2 on 5 matching bases. V was trimmed by 4 bases and J by 4 bases, leaving 5 bases between them. Germline CDR1 and CDR2: SGHKS and YYEKEE (reference sequence). The CDR3 spans 12 residues. CDR3 in amino acids: CASSRGTGELFF. CDR3 bases: TGTGCCAGCAGCCGGGGCACCGGGGAGCTGTTTTTT. The full variable domain, with the rest looked up from reference TRBV5-5 and TRBJ2-2, is DAGVTQSPTHLIKTRGQQVTLRCSPISGHKSVSWYQQVLGQGPQFIFQYYEKEERGRGNFPDRFSARQFPNYSSELNVNALLLGDSALYLCASSRGTGELFFGEGSRLTVL.

This clonotype was observed many times. This chain links TRBV29-1 with TRBJ1-1; perhaps TRBD1 as D (6 bases). The CDR3 runs to 13 residues. Germline CDR1 SQVTM, CDR2 ANQGSEA. Trimming took 6 bases from V and 11 from J, leaving 22 bases between them. The CDR3 DNA follows: TGCAGCGTCAGAAGGACAGAAGCACTGCGGGCTTTCTTT. Its protein is CSVRRTEALRAFF.

This clonotype was detected a few times. The chain recombines TRBV7-9 with TRBJ1-5; a weak D match, TRBD1 (5 bases). The CDR3 covers 13 residues. Per germline, CDR1 SEHNR and CDR2 FQNEAQ (reference sequence). V dropped 4 bases and J dropped 5 bases, with 9 bases sitting between them. In DNA form, the CDR3 reads TGTGCCAGCAGCTCTCAGGGTCATCAGCCCCAGCATTTT. Protein sequence: CASSSQGHQPQHF.